The rows below give T cell receptor beta chains drawn from one sample of a study of blood T cell repertoires in COVID-19. TCRdb's table, derived via immunoSEQ multiplex PCR, lists solely in-frame clones and lacks some. In the table there are more than 400,000 clones, roughly 87% of which are singletons. Sequenced sample: PBMCs or T cells enriched from blood (not recorded which). The receptors derive from a woman under 30 who had recovered from COVID-19. Both conserved end residues are part of each CDR3. D genes are given only for firm matches. Size values are once, few and many counts, or a class for expanded clones, and some rows have none.

j_gene: TRBJ1-2; v_gene: TRBV5-6; d_gene: .; abundance: .; CDR3nt: TGTGCCAGCAGCTTGGTATCAGGGACATTCGAGAATGGCTACACCTTC; CDR3aa: CASSLVSGTFENGYTF
j_gene: TRBJ1-1; v_gene: TRBV19; d_gene: .; abundance: .; CDR3nt: TGTGCCAGTAGATTACTTCAGGGAAACACTGAAGCTTTCTTT; CDR3aa: CASRLLQGNTEAFF
j_gene: TRBJ2-5; v_gene: TRBV4-1; d_gene: .; abundance: .; CDR3nt: TGCGCCAGCAGCCAAGATCGAGCCCTTGGAGAGACCCAGTACTTC; CDR3aa: CASSQDRALGETQYF
j_gene: TRBJ1-2; v_gene: TRBV5-5; d_gene: .; abundance: few; CDR3nt: TGTGCCAGCAGCTCCGAGCCCCTACTTGGCTACACCTTC; CDR3aa: CASSSEPLLGYTF
j_gene: TRBJ1-2; v_gene: TRBV27; d_gene: .; abundance: .; CDR3nt: TGTGCCAGCCGTCCGGCGGGAAGAGATGGCTACACCTTC; CDR3aa: CASRPAGRDGYTF
j_gene: TRBJ1-5; v_gene: TRBV7-9; d_gene: TRBD1; abundance: .; CDR3nt: TGTGCCAGCAGCCGGGACAGCCGGGGCCAGCCCCAGCATTTT; CDR3aa: CASSRDSRGQPQHF
j_gene: TRBJ2-7; v_gene: TRBV4-1; d_gene: TRBD1; abundance: .; CDR3nt: TGCGCCAGCAGCCAAGCCGGGGACAGGCTCAAGCAGTACTTC; CDR3aa: CASSQAGDRLKQYF
j_gene: TRBJ1-1; v_gene: TRBV19; d_gene: TRBD1; abundance: .; CDR3nt: TGTGCCAGTGACCCGGGACAGCGGAACACTGAAGCTTTCTTT; CDR3aa: CASDPGQRNTEAFF
j_gene: TRBJ1-2; v_gene: TRBV3-1/TRBV3-2; d_gene: .; abundance: few; CDR3nt: TGTGCCAGCAGCCAAGAAGAGAGAGGGAACTATGGCTACACCTTC; CDR3aa: CASSQEERGNYGYTF
j_gene: TRBJ2-5; v_gene: TRBV10-2; d_gene: TRBD1; abundance: .; CDR3nt: TGCGCCAGCAGTGAGGCCCGGACAGGACAAGAGACCCAGTACTTC; CDR3aa: CASSEARTGQETQYF
j_gene: TRBJ1-1; v_gene: TRBV27; d_gene: .; abundance: .; CDR3nt: TGTGCCAGCAGTTTAGGGCGGGAGACTGAAGCTTTCTTT; CDR3aa: CASSLGRETEAFF
j_gene: TRBJ1-4; v_gene: TRBV10-2; d_gene: .; abundance: .; CDR3nt: TGCGCCAGCAGTGACCTGGACAGCATCGAAAAACTGTTTTTT; CDR3aa: CASSDLDSIEKLFF
j_gene: TRBJ1-1; v_gene: TRBV5-1; d_gene: .; abundance: .; CDR3nt: TGCGCCAGCAGCGATGACACTCTTGAAGCTTTCTTT; CDR3aa: CASSDDTLEAFF
j_gene: TRBJ1-1; v_gene: TRBV11-3; d_gene: .; abundance: .; CDR3nt: TGTGCCAGCAGTTTAAGTGGGGAGGGCACTGAAGCTTTCTTT; CDR3aa: CASSLSGEGTEAFF
j_gene: TRBJ2-5; v_gene: TRBV27; d_gene: .; abundance: .; CDR3nt: TGTGCCAGCAGTTTGGGTCCTCGAGGGACCCAGTACTTC; CDR3aa: CASSLGPRGTQYF
j_gene: TRBJ2-1; v_gene: TRBV5-4; d_gene: TRBD2; abundance: .; CDR3nt: TGTGCCAGCAGCTTGATAGCGGGGGGGCCCGACAATGAGCAGTTCTTC; CDR3aa: CASSLIAGGPDNEQFF
j_gene: TRBJ1-5; v_gene: TRBV6-1; d_gene: TRBD1; abundance: .; CDR3nt: TGTGCCAGCAGTGAGGACAGGGGCGGTCAGCCCCAGCATTTT; CDR3aa: CASSEDRGGQPQHF
j_gene: TRBJ1-1; v_gene: TRBV20-1; d_gene: .; abundance: once; CDR3nt: TGCAGTCCTCAGACAGTAACTGAAGCTTTCTTT; CDR3aa: CSPQTVTEAFF
j_gene: TRBJ2-2; v_gene: TRBV5-1; d_gene: .; abundance: few; CDR3nt: TGCGCCAGCAGCTTAAATGTCGGGACATCCGGGGAGCTGTTTTTT; CDR3aa: CASSLNVGTSGELFF
j_gene: TRBJ2-7; v_gene: TRBV5-1; d_gene: .; abundance: .; CDR3nt: TGCGCCAGCAGCTTGGCTCTAGCTAGGAGCTCCTACGAGCAGTACTTC; CDR3aa: CASSLALARSSYEQYF
j_gene: TRBJ1-3; v_gene: TRBV28; d_gene: .; abundance: .; CDR3nt: TGTGCCAGCAGTCCCCCAGGGGTAACTGGAAACACCATATATTTT; CDR3aa: CASSPPGVTGNTIYF
j_gene: TRBJ1-2; v_gene: TRBV2; d_gene: TRBD1; abundance: .; CDR3nt: TGTGCCAGCATCCACCAACCGGGACAGATATATGGCTACACCTTC; CDR3aa: CASIHQPGQIYGYTF
j_gene: TRBJ1-5; v_gene: TRBV19; d_gene: TRBD1; abundance: .; CDR3nt: TGTGCCAGTAGTATGGACAGGACGGGCCAGCCCCAGCATTTT; CDR3aa: CASSMDRTGQPQHF